These 32 T cell receptor beta chains originate from one sample sequenced in a study of blood T cell repertoires in COVID-19. Here immunoSEQ multiplex PCR was the method, and the copy in TCRdb shows in-frame clones only, minus some. Among about 120,000 clones listed, 90% were seen once. Sequencing was done on a sample of peripheral blood. These receptors all come from a human donor with active COVID-19. The donor label of this sample is uncertain.

This clone was seen only a few times. The CDR3 nucleotides are TGTGCCAGCAGCTTGGACGCCCCGGGAGGCTACACCTTC. Translation: CASSLDAPGGYTF. The J gene is TRBJ1-2, the V gene TRBV5-4; D is undetermined. The CDR3 extends over 13 amino acids. Trimming shortened V by 0 bases and J by 8 bases, and 11 bases separated the two germline ends. Germline V gives CDR1 SGHNT, CDR2 YYREEE (reference sequence).

The V and J genes are TRBV11-2 and TRBJ2-3, with D maybe TRBD2 (6 bases). CDR3 length: 15 residues. Trimming left V 5 bases short and J 7 bases short, with 19 bases between. Germline CDR1 is SGHAT and CDR2 is FQNNGV. The CDR3 spells CASSRPTEGLNTQYF. Here the CDR3 DNA reads TGTGCCAGCAGCCGCCCCACGGAGGGGCTAAATACGCAGTATTTT.

V is TRBV7-2 and J is TRBJ2-1; 9 nucleotides align to TRBD2. Per the germline V gene, CDR1 is SGHTA and CDR2 is FQGNSA. The V segment lost 5 bases and the J segment 3 bases; nucleotides outside the gene matches: 5. The CDR3 sequence is 15 residues long. The CDR3 region is CASSHGLASYNEQFF. Written as DNA, the CDR3 is TGTGCCAGCAGCCACGGACTAGCGAGCTACAATGAGCAGTTCTTC.

The rearrangement links TRBV10-2 to TRBJ2-7; D gene unclear. This CDR3 has 11 amino acids. Deletions cut 4 bases from V and 7 bases from J, with 8 bases between. Germline V gene data show CDR1 as WSHSY and CDR2 as SAAADI. The DNA for the CDR3 is TGCGCCAGCAGTGTCATGCAGGAGCAGTACTTC. Protein sequence: CASSVMQEQYF.

This chain connects TRBV19 to TRBJ2-6; 7 nucleotides match TRBD2. J gave up 1 base and V 8 bases, and 14 bases lay outside the gene matches. Germline V gene lookup returns CDR1 LNHDA and CDR2 SQIVND (reference sequence). The CDR3 has 18 amino acids. The CDR3 loop reads CASSGREEGRSGANVLTF. In DNA form, the CDR3 reads TGTGCCAGTTCTGGCCGGGAGGAAGGCAGGTCTGGGGCCAACGTCCTGACTTTC.

The chain uses TRBV12-3 or TRBV12-4 and TRBJ1-2; D gene unclear. The CDR3 is 13 amino acids. V was cut by 2 bases and J by 6 bases, with 10 bases left in between. The DNA for the CDR3 is TGTGCCAGCAGTTTATCGTCGCAGAATGGCTACACCTTC. Translated, it gives CASSLSSQNGYTF.

As DNA, the CDR3 is TGTGCCAGCAGCCAAGCTGGGGCCGGCTACACCTTC. This codes for CASSQAGAGYTF. The chain carries TRBV3-1 (or the pseudogene TRBV3-2) and TRBJ1-2, with a weak D call TRBD1 (5 bases). CDR3 length: 12 amino acids. Trimming left V 1 base short and J 8 bases short, with 8 bases between. Germline CDR1 LGHDT, CDR2 YNNKEL (reference sequence).

The chain employs TRBV7-9 and TRBJ2-5, with TRBD2 identical over 12 bases. CDR3 size: 15 residues. CDR1 and CDR2 from the germline V gene are SEHNR and FQNEAQ (reference sequence). V shed 6 bases and J 1 base; nucleotides not matched to a gene: 3. The CDR3 region is CASRPSGGVQETQYF. As DNA, the CDR3 is TGTGCCAGCAGGCCTAGCGGGGGGGTCCAAGAGACCCAGTACTTC.

The chain employs TRBV7-9 and TRBJ1-5, with D perhaps matching TRBD1 (6 bases). CDR1 is SEHNR and CDR2 is FQNEAQ in the germline V gene (reference sequence). The CDR3 sequence is 18 residues long. Between the trimmed V and J ends, which lost 2 bases and 0 bases, there was a span of 17 bases. As DNA, the CDR3 is TGTGCCAGCAGCTTATGGGCAGGGAGGGGGTATAGCAATCAGCCCCAGCATTTT. Amino acid sequence: CASSLWAGRGYSNQPQHF.

CDR3 region: CASSLAAVRRETQYF. The DNA for the CDR3 is TGTGCCAGCAGCTTAGCGGCAGTTAGGAGAGAGACCCAGTACTTC. The chain couples TRBV5-5 to TRBJ2-5, with a weak D call TRBD2 (5 bases). V was clipped by 2 bases and J by 4 bases, with 15 bases between them. Germline CDR1 reads SGHKS; CDR2 reads YYEKEE (reference sequence). This CDR3 is built from 15 residues.

V is TRBV6-1 and J is TRBJ1-2, with a tentative D call TRBD1 (5 bases). The germline gives CDR1 MNHNS, CDR2 SASEGT. V gave up 11 bases and J gave up 1 base, with 14 bases separating them. This CDR3 comprises 13 residues. The DNA for the CDR3 is TGTGCCGGGGGACCGGGGGGTAACTATGGCTACACCTTC. Its translation is CAGGPGGNYGYTF.

The chain uses TRBV7-7 and TRBJ2-1, with TRBD2 matching over 9 bases. J lost 5 bases, V lost 3 bases, and 5 bases had no gene match. CDR3 length equals 15 residues. Germline CDR1 reads SSHAT; CDR2 reads FNYEAQ (reference sequence). CDR3 in DNA: TGTGCCAGCAGCTTGGGGCTAGCGGGGCACAATGAGCAGTTCTTC. Translated: CASSLGLAGHNEQFF.

This clone appeared once. The chain employs TRBV5-6 and TRBJ2-2, with D tentatively TRBD2 (6 bases). The germline CDR1 and CDR2 sequences are SGHDT and YYEEEE. The CDR3 sequence is 17 residues long. The V and J ends lost 2 bases and 1 base respectively, with 15 bases between them. CDR3 sequence: CASSFRISGMNTGELFF. DNA for the CDR3: TGTGCCAGCAGCTTTCGTATTAGCGGCATGAACACCGGGGAGCTGTTTTTT.

The chain links TRBV27 to TRBJ1-4; unclear D gene. Germline V gene sequence: CDR1 MNHEY, CDR2 SMNVEV (reference sequence). The CDR3 length is 15 residues. The germline V and J ends were trimmed by 5 bases and 4 bases, with 14 bases remaining between them. The CDR3 DNA is TGTGCCAGCAGTCCCCTTCCGCGGCTTAATGAAAAACTGTTTTTT. This gives the protein CASSPLPRLNEKLFF.

With regard to this clone: The same CDR3 is also encoded by other DNA sequences in this sample. CDR3 sequence (DNA): TGTGCCAGTAGCCGGCAGGGGTGGGCAGATACGCAGTATTTT. Its protein product is CASSRQGWADTQYF. The chain links TRBV19 to TRBJ2-3; D might be TRBD1 (6 bases). This CDR3 comprises 14 residues. Germline V CDR1 and CDR2: LNHDA, SQIVND (reference sequence). V dropped 6 bases and J dropped 4 bases, with 14 bases sitting between them.

This clone was detected only once. The V gene is TRBV5-1, the J gene TRBJ1-1; TRBD1 agrees at 8 bases. After removal of 4 bases from V and 7 bases from J, the junction contained 9 bases not matched to a gene. Germline CDR1 and CDR2: SGHRS and YFSETQ. The CDR3 runs to 14 residues. CDR3 in amino acids: CASSPGRDRFEAFF. Here the CDR3 DNA reads TGCGCCAGCAGCCCGGGCCGGGACAGGTTTGAAGCTTTCTTT. The whole variable domain, remainder taken from reference TRBV5-1 and TRBJ1-1, is KAGVTQTPRYLIKTRGQQVTLSCSPISGHRSVSWYQQTPGQGLQFLFEYFSETQRNKGNFPGRFSGRQFSNSRSEMNVSTLELGDSALYLCASSPGRDRFEAFFGQGTRLTVV.

The rearrangement links TRBV27 to TRBJ2-3, with a weak D call TRBD2 (6 bases). The CDR3 length is 14 residues. CDR1 MNHEY and CDR2 SMNVEV come from the germline V gene (reference sequence). The V gene lost 6 bases and the J gene lost 1 base, with 11 bases spanning the gap. DNA for the CDR3: TGTGCCAGCAGCCTGACTAGTGGCACAGATACGCAGTATTTT. It encodes CASSLTSGTDTQYF.

The gene calls are TRBV27 and TRBJ1-1; D is ambiguous. Deletions cut 4 bases from V and 1 base from J, with 16 bases between. The CDR3 has 16 residues. The germline V gene has CDR1 MNHEY and CDR2 SMNVEV (reference sequence). CDR3: CASSSTPGAENTEAFF. The CDR3 DNA reads TGTGCCAGCAGTTCCACTCCGGGAGCAGAGAACACTGAAGCTTTCTTT.

V is TRBV19 and J is TRBJ1-1; 7 bases map to TRBD1. CDR1 is LNHDA and CDR2 is SQIVND in the germline V gene (reference sequence). Germline trimming cut 5 bases from V and 4 bases from J; bases unmatched to any gene: 7. The CDR3 covers 14 residues. CDR3 residues: CASSPDRRGTEAFF. The CDR3 DNA reads TGTGCCAGTAGTCCGGACAGGAGGGGCACTGAAGCTTTCTTT.

The chain recombines TRBV18 with TRBJ1-4, with 11 positions matching TRBD1. This CDR3 has 15 amino acids. Trimming cost V 0 bases and J 6 bases; bases outside gene matches: 0. Germline-derived CDR1 and CDR2 are KGHSH and LQKENI. The CDR3 protein is CASSPPDRGHEKLFF. CDR3 nucleotide sequence: TGTGCCAGCTCACCACCGGACAGGGGGCATGAAAAACTGTTTTTT.

This chain connects TRBV3-1 (or the pseudogene TRBV3-2) to TRBJ2-3; 11 nucleotides agree with TRBD2. With 2 bases clipped from V and 2 bases from J, the junction kept 3 bases outside the gene matches. This CDR3 contains 16 residues. Germline CDR1 is LGHDT and CDR2 is YNNKEL (reference sequence). The CDR3 reads CASSQTSGGLTDTQYF. The DNA of the CDR3 is TGTGCCAGCAGCCAAACTAGCGGGGGCCTCACAGATACGCAGTATTTT.

V and J are TRBV11-2 and TRBJ2-1; 7 nucleotides match TRBD2. The CDR3 totals 13 residues. Germline-derived CDR1 and CDR2 are SGHAT and FQNNGV. J lost 7 bases, V lost 5 bases, and 5 bases had no gene match. The CDR3 sequence is CASSGLVRNEQFF. In nucleotides, the CDR3 is TGTGCCAGCAGCGGACTAGTTAGGAATGAGCAGTTCTTC.

The chain couples TRBV14 to TRBJ1-1, with D tentatively TRBD1 (5 bases). Between the trimmed V and J ends, which lost 1 base and 1 base, there was a span of 13 bases. Germline CDR1 reads SGHDN; CDR2 reads FVKESK. This CDR3 region has 16 residues. CDR3 loop: CASSQGGGLQNTEAFF. The DNA of the CDR3 is TGTGCCAGCAGCCAAGGGGGGGGACTCCAGAACACTGAAGCTTTCTTT. Full variable domain (rest looked up from reference TRBV14 and TRBJ1-1): EAGVTQFPSHSVIEKGQTVTLRCDPISGHDNLYWYRRVMGKEIKFLLHFVKESKQDESGMPNNRFLAERTGGTYSTLKVQPAELEDSGVYFCASSQGGGLQNTEAFFGQGTRLTVV.

The chain is built from TRBV7-2 and TRBJ1-1, with 9 bases identical to TRBD1. The germline V gene encodes CDR1 SGHTA and CDR2 FQGNSA. V dropped 0 bases and J dropped 5; count of bases not matched to a gene: 4. The CDR3 runs 15 residues. The CDR3 sequence: CASSLATGGETEAFF. CDR3 in DNA: TGTGCCAGCAGCTTAGCTACAGGGGGCGAGACTGAAGCTTTCTTT.

The rearrangement links TRBV4-2 to TRBJ2-1; 11 bases map to TRBD2. The germline V gene has CDR1 LGHNA and CDR2 YNFKEQ. Germline trimming cut 4 bases from V and 0 bases from J; bases unmatched to any gene: 17. The CDR3 runs 21 residues. The CDR3 DNA reads as TGTGCCAGCAGCCTTACCGCTCTGGCTAGCGGGGGGACTCGCTCCTACAATGAGCAGTTCTTC. Translated, it gives CASSLTALASGGTRSYNEQFF.

The chain combines TRBV4-3 with TRBJ1-1; 7 bases are a match to TRBD1. Germline CDR1 reads LGHNA; CDR2 reads YSLEER. With V trimmed by 4 bases and J by 6 bases, 11 bases remained unmatched. The CDR3 has 15 amino acids. DNA for the CDR3: TGCGCCAGCAGCCGGGACGCTCGACAGGGCGCTGAAGCTTTCTTT. Its protein product is CASSRDARQGAEAFF.

This chain connects TRBV6-1 to TRBJ1-1; D is perhaps TRBD1 (5 bases). Trimming took 2 bases from V and 1 from J, leaving 8 bases between them. Germline assignment: CDR1 MNHNS and CDR2 SASEGT. CDR3 length equals 14 residues. The CDR3 loop is CASSEWQGNTEAFF. The CDR3 DNA follows: TGTGCCAGCAGTGAATGGCAGGGGAACACTGAAGCTTTCTTT.

This sequence joins TRBV27 and TRBJ1-2; 8 nucleotides match TRBD1. With 6 bases clipped from V and 4 bases from J, the junction kept 7 bases outside the gene matches. The germline V gene encodes CDR1 MNHEY and CDR2 SMNVEV (reference sequence). The CDR3 covers 14 residues. CDR3 sequence reads: CASRTPGQAYGYTF. In DNA, the CDR3 is TGTGCCAGCAGGACCCCGGGACAGGCCTATGGCTACACCTTC.

This clone showed up just once. CDR3 nucleotide sequence: TGTGCCAGCAGTTCAATATTGGGGGGGCTCGACTCCTACGAGCAGTACTTC. Amino acid sequence: CASSSILGGLDSYEQYF. The gene calls are TRBV27 and TRBJ2-7; tentative D call: TRBD2 (7 bases). Germline CDR1 and CDR2: MNHEY and SMNVEV (reference sequence). The V and J ends lost 4 bases and 0 bases respectively, with 19 bases between them. CDR3 length: 17 residues.

The chain combines TRBV7-6 with TRBJ1-3; D is ambiguous. This CDR3 region has 16 residues. CDR1 is SGHVS and CDR2 is FNYEAQ in the germline V gene. Trimming removed 0 bases at V and 0 bases at J, with 9 bases between. The CDR3 nucleotides are TGTGCCAGCAGCTTAGCAATGGTCGGCTCTGGAAACACCATATATTTT. Translating it yields CASSLAMVGSGNTIYF.

The V gene is TRBV9, the J gene TRBJ2-5; TRBD1 might be the D (6 bases). Germline V gene data show CDR1 as SGDLS and CDR2 as YYNGEE. CDR3 size: 15 residues. The V end was cut by 3 bases, the J end by 4 bases, with 16 bases between. The CDR3 DNA follows: TGTGCCAGCAGCGCCTCGCGAGGGGGAAGAGAGACCCAGTACTTC. Amino acids: CASSASRGGRETQYF. The full variable domain, rest sourced from reference TRBV9 and TRBJ2-5, is DSGVTQTPKHLITATGQRVTLRCSPRSGDLSVYWYQQSLDQGLQFLIQYYNGEERAKGNILERFSAQQFPDLHSELNLSSLELGDSALYFCASSASRGGRETQYFGPGTRLLVL.

The CDR3 DNA reads as TGTGCCAGCAGCGTTTGGGTGGGGGCTACCTCAGATACGCAGTATTTT. Translation gives CASSVWVGATSDTQYF. The V and J genes are TRBV9 and TRBJ2-3, with D possibly being TRBD1 (6 bases). This CDR3 region has 16 residues. CDR1 is SGDLS, CDR2 YYNGEE, per germline. The V end was cut by 2 bases, the J end by 4 bases, with 17 bases between.